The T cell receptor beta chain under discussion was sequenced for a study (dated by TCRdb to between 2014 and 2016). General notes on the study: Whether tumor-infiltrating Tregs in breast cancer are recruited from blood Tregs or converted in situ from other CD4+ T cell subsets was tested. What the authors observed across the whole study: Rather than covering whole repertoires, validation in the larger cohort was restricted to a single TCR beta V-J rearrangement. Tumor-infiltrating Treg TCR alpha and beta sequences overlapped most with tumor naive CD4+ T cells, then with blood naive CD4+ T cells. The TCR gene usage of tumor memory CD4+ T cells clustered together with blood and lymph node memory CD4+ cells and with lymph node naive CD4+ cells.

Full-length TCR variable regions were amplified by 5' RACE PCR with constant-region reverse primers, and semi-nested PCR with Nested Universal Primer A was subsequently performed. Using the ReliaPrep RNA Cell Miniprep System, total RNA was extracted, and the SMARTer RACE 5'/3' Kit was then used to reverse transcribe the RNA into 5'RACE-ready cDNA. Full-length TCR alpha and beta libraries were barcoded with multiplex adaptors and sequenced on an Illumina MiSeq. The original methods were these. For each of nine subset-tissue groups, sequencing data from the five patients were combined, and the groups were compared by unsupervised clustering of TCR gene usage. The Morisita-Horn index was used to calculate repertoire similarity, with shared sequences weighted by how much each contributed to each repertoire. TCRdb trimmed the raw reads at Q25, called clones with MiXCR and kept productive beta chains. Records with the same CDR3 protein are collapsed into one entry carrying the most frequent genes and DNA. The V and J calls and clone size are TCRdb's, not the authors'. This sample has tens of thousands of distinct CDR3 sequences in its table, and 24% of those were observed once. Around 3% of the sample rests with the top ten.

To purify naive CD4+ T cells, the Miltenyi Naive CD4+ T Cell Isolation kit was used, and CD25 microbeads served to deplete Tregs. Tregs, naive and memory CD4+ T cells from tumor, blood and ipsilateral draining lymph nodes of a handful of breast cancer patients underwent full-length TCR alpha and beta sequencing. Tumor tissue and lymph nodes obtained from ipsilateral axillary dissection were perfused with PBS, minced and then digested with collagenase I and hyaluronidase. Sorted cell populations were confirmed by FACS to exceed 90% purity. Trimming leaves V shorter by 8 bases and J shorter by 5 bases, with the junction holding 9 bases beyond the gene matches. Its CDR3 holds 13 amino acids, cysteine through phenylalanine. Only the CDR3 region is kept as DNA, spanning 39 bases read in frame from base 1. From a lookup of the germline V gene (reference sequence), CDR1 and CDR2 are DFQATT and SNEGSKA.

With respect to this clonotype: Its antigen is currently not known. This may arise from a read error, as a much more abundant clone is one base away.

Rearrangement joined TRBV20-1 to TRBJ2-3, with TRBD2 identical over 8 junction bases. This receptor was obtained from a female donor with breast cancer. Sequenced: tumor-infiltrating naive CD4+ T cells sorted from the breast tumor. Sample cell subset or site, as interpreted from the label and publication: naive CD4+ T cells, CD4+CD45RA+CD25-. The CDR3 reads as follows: CSSRAGARDTQYF. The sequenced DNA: TGCAGTTCTCGAGCGGGGGCGAGAGATACGCAGTATTTT.